The rows below give T cell receptor beta chains drawn from one sample of a study of regulatory T cells in long-lasting Graves disease. TCRdb processed the multiplex PCR reads anew with MiXCR; each CDR3 protein has one entry. The top ten hold 7.1% of the sample, which has around 450,000 distinct CDR3 sequences, about 22% seen once. The sequences come from peripheral blood mononuclear cells (PBMCs), collected when the disease was refractory, from a patient treated with antithyroid drugs. These receptors all stem from a female donor with Graves disease. CDR3s include the opening cysteine and the closing phenylalanine or tryptophan. D genes are given only for firm matches. A clone size is listed for some rows: how often the clone was seen (once, few, many), or a class if it is expanded.

J gene,D gene,clone size,V gene,CDR3 protein,CDR3 DNA
TRBJ1-6,.,few,TRBV6-5,CASSYGLGGSPLHF,TGTGCCAGCAGTTATGGACTCGGCGGTTCACCCCTCCACTTT
TRBJ1-1,.,many,TRBV2,CASSEFQGANTEAFF,TGTGCCAGCAGTGAGTTCCAAGGAGCGAACACTGAAGCTTTCTTT
TRBJ2-1,.,once,TRBV4-1,CASSQAPTRLNEQFF,TGCGCCAGCAGCCAAGCCCCAACTAGACTAAATGAGCAGTTCTTC
TRBJ2-5,TRBD2,many,TRBV6-1,CASSRGLAPSQETQYF,TGTGCCAGCAGTCGCGGACTAGCACCATCCCAAGAGACCCAGTACTTC
TRBJ1-1,.,.,TRBV28,CASSLWGEMGTEAFF,TGTGCCAGCAGTTTATGGGGGGAAATGGGCACTGAAGCTTTCTTT
TRBJ1-1,.,many,TRBV6-5,CASSYRQGMNTEAFF,TGTGCCAGCAGTTATAGGCAGGGGATGAACACTGAAGCTTTCTTT
TRBJ2-7,.,many,TRBV28,CASTLGGVPAYEQYF,TGTGCCAGCACCTTAGGGGGGGTACCCGCCTACGAGCAGTACTTC
TRBJ1-2,TRBD1,.,TRBV27,CASKPSEAGQGGYTF,TGTGCCAGCAAACCTTCCGAGGCGGGACAGGGTGGCTACACCTTC
TRBJ1-1,.,few,TRBV5-1,CASSLGIRAANTEAFF,TGCGCCAGCAGCTTGGGGATTAGGGCGGCGAACACTGAAGCTTTCTTT
TRBJ1-2,.,many,TRBV6-5,CASSYGGFQYGYTF,TGTGCCAGCAGTTACGGAGGCTTTCAATATGGCTACACCTTC
TRBJ1-2,.,.,TRBV6-1,CASSPGLGVYGYTF,TGTGCCAGCAGTCCGGGACTGGGGGTCTATGGCTACACCTTC
TRBJ2-7,.,many,TRBV11-2,CASSHPFGGPSYEQYF,TGTGCCAGCAGCCACCCGTTCGGGGGCCCGTCCTACGAGCAGTACTTC
TRBJ2-2,.,.,TRBV7-8,CASSLGVGANTEELFF,TGTGCCAGCAGCTTAGGCGTGGGGGCGAACACCGAGGAGCTGTTTTTT
TRBJ2-1,TRBD2,.,TRBV15,CATSRAGGPYNEQFF,TGTGCCACCAGCAGAGCGGGAGGTCCCTACAATGAGCAGTTCTTC
TRBJ2-7,.,.,TRBV6-1,CASSELELLRYF,TGTGCCAGCAGTGAATTAGAGCTGCTTCGGTACTTC
TRBJ1-1,TRBD1,.,TRBV30,CAWSSGGPITEAFF,TGTGCCTGGAGTTCAGGGGGCCCTATCACTGAAGCTTTCTTT
TRBJ1-4,.,.,TRBV4-3,CASTPSGGPGEKLFF,TGCGCCAGCACCCCTTCGGGGGGCCCCGGGGAAAAACTGTTTTTT
TRBJ2-4,TRBD2,few,TRBV27,CASSLSLAGASGAIQYF,TGTGCCAGCAGTTTATCCCTAGCGGGGGCCTCCGGGGCCATTCAGTACTTC
TRBJ1-5,.,.,TRBV12-3/TRBV12-4,CASSLDRDVQPQHF,TGTGCCAGCAGTTTAGACAGGGATGTTCAGCCCCAGCATTTT
TRBJ1-1,.,few,TRBV13,CANSLTATHEAFF,TGTGCCAACAGCTTGACGGCTACACATGAAGCTTTCTTT
TRBJ1-3,.,.,TRBV19,CASSWSGNTIYF,TGTGCCAGTAGTTGGTCTGGAAACACCATATATTTT
TRBJ2-7,.,.,TRBV3-1,CASSQGESNESRKYF,TGTGCCAGCAGCCAAGGGGAAAGCAATGAGAGTAGGAAGTACTTC
TRBJ1-1,.,.,TRBV3-1,CASSRLGAGNTEAFF,TGTGCCAGCAGCCGTCTTGGGGCGGGGAACACTGAAGCTTTCTTT
TRBJ1-2,TRBD1,.,TRBV4-1,CASSQLDREDYGYTF,TGCGCCAGCAGCCAACTGGACAGGGAGGACTATGGCTACACCTTC
TRBJ2-7,TRBD2,many,TRBV11-2,CASSLLGGASGRGFYEQYF,TGTGCCAGCAGCTTATTAGGGGGGGCTAGCGGGAGAGGATTCTACGAGCAGTACTTC
TRBJ1-1,.,.,TRBV7-9,CASSRTGTSQKNTEAFF,TGTGCCAGCAGCCGAACAGGGACATCACAAAAGAACACTGAAGCTTTCTTT
TRBJ1-1,.,many,TRBV20-1,CSAPRGQLNTEAFF,TGCAGTGCTCCCCGCGGGCAGTTGAACACTGAAGCTTTCTTT
TRBJ2-6,TRBD2,many,TRBV27,CASSLREAPAGANVLTF,TGTGCCAGCAGTTTACGGGAGGCCCCAGCCGGGGCCAACGTCCTGACTTTC
TRBJ2-1,TRBD1,.,TRBV6-2/TRBV6-3,CASSSPGQGFPGLHNEQFF,TGTGCCAGCAGTTCACCGGGACAGGGGTTCCCGGGTCTGCACAATGAGCAGTTCTTC
TRBJ2-4,TRBD2,.,TRBV5-1,CASSLLAGENIQYF,TGCGCCAGCAGCTTGTTAGCGGGAGAAAACATTCAGTACTTC
TRBJ2-5,TRBD2,many,TRBV11-2,CASSSSGLQETQYF,TGTGCCAGCAGCTCTAGCGGGCTTCAAGAGACCCAGTACTTC